This paragraph covers one TCR beta chain sequence. CDR3 size: 14 residues. The V and J ends lost 3 bases and 1 base respectively, with 7 bases between them. CDR1 is SGHRS, CDR2 YFSETQ, per germline. The sample originates from a study of blood T cell repertoires in COVID-19. Background on the study: Samples came from the United States, Italy and Spain, spanning acute and convalescent COVID-19.

How the authors handled the data: Amplification from reference gene primers served as the basis for estimated nucleated cell counts. This table comes from immunoSEQ multiplex PCR, and its TCRdb copy is limited to in-frame clones, with some not included. The D gene and trimming were derived from the DNA, and the V and J assignments and clone size from that table. The sample records about 250,000 clones, about 84% being singletons. Sequences were obtained from peripheral blood. The TCR originated in a woman of 80 years or more with acute or convalescent COVID-19. The V call is TRBV5-1, the J call TRBJ2-2, with a weak D call TRBD1 (5 bases). The CDR3 coding sequence is TGCGCCAGCAGCTCAGGACAGAACACCGGGGAGCTGTTTTTT. This translates into CASSSGQNTGELFF. Full variable domain (missing parts from reference TRBV5-1 and TRBJ2-2): KAGVTQTPRYLIKTRGQQVTLSCSPISGHRSVSWYQQTPGQGLQFLFEYFSETQRNKGNFPGRFSGRQFSNSRSEMNVSTLELGDSALYLCASSSGQNTGELFFGEGSRLTVL.